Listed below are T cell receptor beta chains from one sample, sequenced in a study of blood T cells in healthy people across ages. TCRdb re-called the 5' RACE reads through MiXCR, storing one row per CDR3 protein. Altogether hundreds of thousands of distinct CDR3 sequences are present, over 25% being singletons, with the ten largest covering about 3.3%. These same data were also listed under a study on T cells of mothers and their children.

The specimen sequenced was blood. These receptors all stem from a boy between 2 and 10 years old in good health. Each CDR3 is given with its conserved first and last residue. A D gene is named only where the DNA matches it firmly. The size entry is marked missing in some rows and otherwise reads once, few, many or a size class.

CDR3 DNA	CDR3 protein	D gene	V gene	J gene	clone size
TGCAGTGCTAGTACGGCCTCTCTCAGGGAGACCCAGTACTTC	CSASTASLRETQYF	NA	TRBV20-1	TRBJ2-5	NA
TGCGCCAGCAGCCGAATAGCGCGAGGGCCCGAGGGAGAGCAGTACTTC	CASSRIARGPEGEQYF	NA	TRBV4-3	TRBJ2-7	NA
TGTGCCAGCAGCCAACAGGGTATCTCTGGAAACACCATATATTTT	CASSQQGISGNTIYF	NA	TRBV12-3/TRBV12-4	TRBJ1-3	NA
TGTGCCAGCAGTTTCAAGGCGACCTACGAGCAGTACTTC	CASSFKATYEQYF	NA	TRBV27	TRBJ2-7	NA
TGCAGTGCTAGGTTGGCACTAGCGGGTATGTACGAGCAGTACTTC	CSARLALAGMYEQYF	TRBD2	TRBV20-1	TRBJ2-7	NA
TGTGCCAGCAGTATCAAAGGACAGGGGGCGGGTGAGACCCAGTACTTC	CASSIKGQGAGETQYF	TRBD1	TRBV27	TRBJ2-5	NA
TGTGCTAGTGGTTTGGAGGCCACCCTCTCCTACGAGCAGTACTTC	CASGLEATLSYEQYF	NA	TRBV12-5	TRBJ2-7	few
TGCAGTGCTAGAAAACCCGGGACTCCAGTAGCCAAAAACATTCAGTACTTC	CSARKPGTPVAKNIQYF	NA	TRBV20-1	TRBJ2-4	few
TGTGCCAGCAGATCTTCAGGGACTGGCTACACCTTC	CASRSSGTGYTF	NA	TRBV6-6	TRBJ1-2	NA
TGTGCCAGCAGCTTAGAGGCAGCGGGATATCTAACGACCCAGTACTTC	CASSLEAAGYLTTQYF	TRBD2	TRBV7-2	TRBJ2-5	NA
TGTGCCATTACGACTAGCGGGGGCGCCTACAATGAGCAGTTCTTC	CAITTSGGAYNEQFF	TRBD2	TRBV2	TRBJ2-1	NA
TGTGCCAGCAGCCCAAGGACAGGAGAAGAGACCCAGTACTTC	CASSPRTGEETQYF	TRBD1	TRBV9	TRBJ2-5	many
TGCGCCAGCAGCTCGAACACGGGGGTCTACAATGAGCAGTTCTTC	CASSSNTGVYNEQFF	NA	TRBV5-1	TRBJ2-1	few
TGCAGTGCTGTCCCGGGACTAGCCACAGATACGCAGTATTTT	CSAVPGLATDTQYF	TRBD2	TRBV20-1	TRBJ2-3	NA
TGTGCCAGCAGCTCCGGGACATCTATTCGAGATACGCAGTATTTT	CASSSGTSIRDTQYF	NA	TRBV7-9	TRBJ2-3	NA
TGTGCCAGCAGCTTAAGAAGGGGCTCCGGGGCCAACGTCCTGACTTTC	CASSLRRGSGANVLTF	NA	TRBV7-6	TRBJ2-6	NA
TGTGCCAGCAGGAAGGAACAGACCCAGTACTTC	CASRKEQTQYF	NA	TRBV2	TRBJ2-5	NA
TGCGCCAGCAGCTTGTCGTGGCTAGCGGGGGGACAGAGAACGTCGCAGTATTTT	CASSLSWLAGGQRTSQYF	TRBD2	TRBV5-1	TRBJ2-3	once
TGTGCCAGCAGGTCTGAGGGAGACACCGGGGAGCTGTTTTTT	CASRSEGDTGELFF	NA	TRBV6-2/TRBV6-3	TRBJ2-2	NA
TGTGCCACCAGCAGAGAGCTGGGGGGGCTTAGTTACGAGCAGTACTTC	CATSRELGGLSYEQYF	NA	TRBV15	TRBJ2-7	few
TGTGCCAGCAGCGTAGCTACTGGCAGAGAAAACATTCAGTACTTC	CASSVATGRENIQYF	NA	TRBV9	TRBJ2-4	few
TGTGCCAGCAGCCAAGAACTAGCGCAGTACAATGAGCAGTTCTTC	CASSQELAQYNEQFF	TRBD2	TRBV14	TRBJ2-1	NA
TGTGCCAGCAGTTTATCGATGGCAGTCGGCGAGCAGCACTTC	CASSLSMAVGEQHF	NA	TRBV27	TRBJ2-7	few
TGCAGTCATGGACAGTCTTCCTACAATGAGCAGTTCTTC	CSHGQSSYNEQFF	NA	TRBV29-1	TRBJ2-1	few
TGTGCCAGCAGCTTCCGACTAGCGGGAGGGCCTGGACTCCGGACAGATACGCAGTATTTT	CASSFRLAGGPGLRTDTQYF	TRBD2	TRBV11-2	TRBJ2-3	once
TGTGCCATCAGTTCTTTTAGCACAGATACGCAGTATTTT	CAISSFSTDTQYF	NA	TRBV10-3	TRBJ2-3	NA
TGCGCCAGCAGCCAAGACATCGGGGGGCTAAATCAGCCCCAGCATTTT	CASSQDIGGLNQPQHF	NA	TRBV4-3	TRBJ1-5	NA
TGTGCCAGCAGCATCAGCGGGAGGGGCTACAATGAGCAGTTCTTC	CASSISGRGYNEQFF	TRBD2	TRBV5-5	TRBJ2-1	NA
TGCAGTGCTAGAGATACGGCAGGGATCTACAATGAGCAGTTCTTC	CSARDTAGIYNEQFF	NA	TRBV20-1	TRBJ2-1	few
TGTGCCAGCAGTGAAGCTCCTAGCGGGCCGTACCAAGAGACCCAGTACTTC	CASSEAPSGPYQETQYF	TRBD2	TRBV6-1	TRBJ2-5	NA
TGTGCCAGCAGTGACCGTGGGGGACACTTAGCCAAAAACATTCAGTACTTC	CASSDRGGHLAKNIQYF	NA	TRBV25-1	TRBJ2-4	NA
TGTGCCAGCAGCTTATACTGGAACACTGAAGCTTTCTTT	CASSLYWNTEAFF	NA	TRBV5-5	TRBJ1-1	NA
TGTGCCAGCTCACACTCTTTGACAGAAGGGAACTATGGCTACACCTTC	CASSHSLTEGNYGYTF	NA	TRBV18	TRBJ1-2	once